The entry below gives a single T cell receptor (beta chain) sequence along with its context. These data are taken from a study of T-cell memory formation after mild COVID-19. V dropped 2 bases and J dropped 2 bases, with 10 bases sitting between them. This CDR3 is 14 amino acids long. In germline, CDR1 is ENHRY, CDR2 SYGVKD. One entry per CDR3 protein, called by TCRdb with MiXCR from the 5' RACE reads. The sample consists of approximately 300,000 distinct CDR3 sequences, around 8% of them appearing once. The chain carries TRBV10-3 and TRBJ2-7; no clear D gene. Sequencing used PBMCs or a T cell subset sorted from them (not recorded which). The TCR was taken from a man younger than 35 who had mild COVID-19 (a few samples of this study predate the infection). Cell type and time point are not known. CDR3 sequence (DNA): TGTGCCATCAGTGAGCAGGCTAAGACCTACGAGCAGTACTTC. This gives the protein CAISEQAKTYEQYF.